Sequencing of this T cell receptor (beta chain) was carried out in a study of vaccination and CD4 T cells after COVID-19. Between the trimmed V and J ends, which lost 2 bases and 2 bases, there was a span of 21 bases. This CDR3 has 18 residues. Germline loops: CDR1 MNHEY, CDR2 SVGAGI. Treatment noted: roughly 11-day PBMC culture with coronavirus spike peptide pools or control peptides (ViraFEST assay). Turning to this clonotype: The antigen is unknown.

An Oncomine TCR Beta short-read assay was used to sequence the DNA from cultured CD4+ T cells. TCRdb redid the calling of the PCR reads with MiXCR, one entry per CDR3 protein. The sample has 10,000 to 15,000 distinct CDR3 sequences, approximately 45% seen once. This TCR derives from a human donor who had recovered from COVID-19. The chain combines TRBV6-5 with TRBJ2-5, with D possibly being TRBD2 (7 bases). The specimen was CD4+ T cells from blood, cultured in vitro. The CDR3 region is CASSYRPGGGGKQETQYF. The CDR3 coding sequence is TGTGCCAGCAGTTACCGGCCGGGAGGAGGGGGGAAACAAGAGACCCAGTACTTC.